The 17 T cell receptor beta chains given below trace back to one sample, sequenced in a study of cytomegalovirus exposure and HLA in healthy donors. 60 Vbeta and 13 Jbeta primers were used in PCR. The assay was immunoSEQ multiplex PCR, and TCRdb's table has in-frame clones only and misses some. The sample has roughly 120,000 clones, less than 70% seen once; the top ten hold about 2.2%. Material for sequencing was PBMCs. The receptors originated from a woman in her twenties or thirties in good health and CMV-seronegative.

In this sample, this clone turned up a few times. This chain links TRBV15 with TRBJ1-4, with a weak D call TRBD1 (6 bases). The CDR3 totals 17 residues. The V end lost 8 bases, the J end lost 5 bases, and 24 bases lay between the germline ends. The germline V gene has CDR1 LNHNV and CDR2 YYDKDF (reference sequence). The DNA of the CDR3 is TGTGCCACCGGAGGACTCCTAGGACAGTCCGGGAATGAAAAACTGTTTTTT. This gives the protein CATGGLLGQSGNEKLFF.

This clone showed up just a few times. V and J are TRBV5-6 and TRBJ1-2; no reliable D call. V gave up 5 bases and J gave up 0 bases, with 5 bases separating them. The CDR3 has 12 amino acids. Germline CDR1 SGHDT, CDR2 YYEEEE. This chain's CDR3 is CASRIANYGYTF. The CDR3, as DNA: TGTGCCAGCAGGATAGCTAACTATGGCTACACCTTC.

This chain links TRBV7-8 with TRBJ1-1; TRBD1 is a possible D gene (5 bases). V dropped 4 bases and J dropped 0 bases, with 15 bases sitting between them. The V gene's germline CDR1 is SGHVS and CDR2 FQNEAQ. The CDR3 consists of 16 residues. The CDR3 DNA is TGTGCCAGCAGCTCCAGTGGGGGAGGGTTGAACACTGAAGCTTTCTTT. This codes for CASSSSGGGLNTEAFF.

The genes are TRBV5-1 and TRBJ1-1; D gene uncertain. Looked up from germline, CDR1 is SGHRS and CDR2 is YFSETQ. Trimming took 4 bases from V and 5 from J, leaving 9 bases between them. The CDR3 has 12 amino acids. CDR3 sequence: CASSPSRTEAFF. DNA for the CDR3: TGCGCCAGCAGCCCGAGCCGGACTGAAGCTTTCTTT.

The CDR3 loop is CASSPGQGLTNSVGEQYF. CDR3 nucleotide sequence: TGTGCCAGCAGCCCCGGACAGGGGCTCACAAATTCGGTCGGCGAGCAGTACTTC. The chain uses TRBV7-9 and TRBJ2-7; 9 nucleotides match TRBD1. This CDR3 comprises 18 residues. Trimming took 5 bases from V and 6 from J; bases not matched to a gene: 20. CDR1 is SEHNR and CDR2 is FQNEAQ in the germline V gene (reference sequence).

This chain uses TRBV5-6 with TRBJ1-4; TRBD1 aligns across 7 bases. Germline CDR1 SGHDT, CDR2 YYEEEE. The CDR3 runs 13 residues. Trimming cost V 5 bases and J 5 bases; bases outside gene matches: 3. CDR3 nucleotides: TGTGCCAGCAGGGGACAGATAAATGAAAAACTGTTTTTT. As protein: CASRGQINEKLFF.

The chain recombines TRBV27 with TRBJ1-1; D not certain. The germline gives CDR1 MNHEY, CDR2 SMNVEV (reference sequence). V lost 5 bases, J lost 5 bases, and 15 bases lay in between. CDR3 length: 14 amino acids. The chain's CDR3 is CASSAPYRSTEAFF. CDR3 coding DNA: TGTGCCAGCAGTGCGCCCTATAGGAGTACTGAAGCTTTCTTT.

V usage is TRBV30 and J usage is TRBJ2-1, with D perhaps TRBD2 (6 bases). Germline loops: CDR1 GTSNPN, CDR2 SVGIG (reference sequence). This CDR3 spans 16 amino acids. Trimming left V 0 bases short and J 7 bases short, with 19 bases between. The CDR3 DNA is TGTGCCTGGAGTGTAGGGTTCGGCGGGAATGGAAATGAGCAGTTCTTC. This gives the protein CAWSVGFGGNGNEQFF.

This clone was seen a handful of times. The V and J genes are TRBV4-1 and TRBJ2-3, with 11 bases that match TRBD2. Germline V gives CDR1 MGHRA, CDR2 YSYEKL. The CDR3 has 15 residues. The J segment lost 2 bases and the V segment lost 4 bases, leaving 2 bases of the junction unmatched. CDR3 in amino acids: CASSPTSGITDTQYF. For the CDR3, the DNA is TGCGCCAGCAGCCCGACTAGCGGGATCACAGATACGCAGTATTTT.

V gene TRBV5-4 combines with J gene TRBJ2-5; 9 nucleotides agree with TRBD1. The J call may be incorrect, as the DNA end agrees better with TRBJ2-7. This CDR3 is built from 14 residues. Germline V gives CDR1 SGHNT, CDR2 YYREEE (reference sequence). CDR3 in amino acids: CASSFGQGPHEQYF. CDR3 nucleotide sequence: TGTGCCAGCAGCTTCGGACAGGGGCCCCACGAGCAGTACTTC.

The chain employs TRBV4-3 and TRBJ2-7; weak D call: TRBD2 (5 bases). The CDR3 sequence is 15 residues long. Germline V gives CDR1 LGHNA, CDR2 YSLEER. V dropped 1 base and J dropped 0 bases, with 10 bases sitting between them. The CDR3 protein is CASSQGYGVSYEQYF. The CDR3 DNA reads TGCGCCAGCAGCCAAGGCTACGGGGTCTCCTACGAGCAGTACTTC.

The rearrangement uses TRBV4-3 and TRBJ2-5; D is perhaps TRBD2 (6 bases). The CDR3 has 15 residues. V dropped 4 bases and J dropped 0 bases, with 12 bases sitting between them. Germline V gives CDR1 LGHNA, CDR2 YSLEER. This chain's CDR3 is CASSPGSWYQETQYF. CDR3 bases: TGCGCCAGCAGCCCCGGGAGCTGGTACCAAGAGACCCAGTACTTC.

The chain uses TRBV9 and TRBJ2-1; tentatively, D is TRBD2 (5 bases). The CDR3 runs to 16 residues. V was cut by 0 bases and J by 8 bases, with 18 bases left in between. From germline, CDR1 is SGDLS and CDR2 YYNGEE. DNA of the CDR3: TGTGCCAGCAGCGTAGCGGTGGGAGTGGCCTTCGATGAGCAGTTCTTC. It encodes CASSVAVGVAFDEQFF.

V usage is TRBV7-3 and J usage is TRBJ1-1; TRBD1 aligns across 8 bases. V trimming: 5 bases; J trimming: 10 bases; junction bases outside the gene matches: 9. Germline CDR1 SGHTA, CDR2 FQGTGA. This CDR3 comprises 13 residues. CDR3 sequence (DNA): TGTGCCAGCAGCATAGGACAGGGATACGGAGCTTTCTTT. It codes for CASSIGQGYGAFF.

On this clone itself: Other DNA sequences of this sample code for an identical CDR3. This chain uses TRBV1 with TRBJ2-1; TRBD2 is the table's D call and was not checked against the DNA. TRBV1 is a listed pseudogene. The CDR3 consists of 16 residues. This chain's CDR3 is CTSSGPRRGEYNEQFF. The CDR3 DNA follows: TGCACCAGCAGCGGGCCCAGGAGGGGCGAGTACAATGAACAGTTCTTC.

This clone was seen a few times. The chain uses TRBV2 and TRBJ2-5; TRBD2 might be the D (5 bases). Germline V gene data show CDR1 as SNHLY and CDR2 as FYNNEI. V was clipped by 3 bases and J by 4 bases, with 6 bases between them. The CDR3 spans 12 residues. The CDR3 here is CASSDGLETQYF. The DNA for the CDR3 is TGTGCCAGCAGTGATGGACTAGAGACCCAGTACTTC.

V and J are TRBV7-9 and TRBJ2-2; possibly TRBD2 for D (6 bases). The CDR3 length is 13 residues. Between the trimmed V and J ends, which lost 3 bases and 7 bases, there was a span of 9 bases. Germline CDR1 reads SEHNR; CDR2 reads FQNEAQ (reference sequence). CDR3 DNA: TGTGCCAGCAGCTTCGGGAGAATCGGGGAGCTGTTTTTT. Translating gives CASSFGRIGELFF.